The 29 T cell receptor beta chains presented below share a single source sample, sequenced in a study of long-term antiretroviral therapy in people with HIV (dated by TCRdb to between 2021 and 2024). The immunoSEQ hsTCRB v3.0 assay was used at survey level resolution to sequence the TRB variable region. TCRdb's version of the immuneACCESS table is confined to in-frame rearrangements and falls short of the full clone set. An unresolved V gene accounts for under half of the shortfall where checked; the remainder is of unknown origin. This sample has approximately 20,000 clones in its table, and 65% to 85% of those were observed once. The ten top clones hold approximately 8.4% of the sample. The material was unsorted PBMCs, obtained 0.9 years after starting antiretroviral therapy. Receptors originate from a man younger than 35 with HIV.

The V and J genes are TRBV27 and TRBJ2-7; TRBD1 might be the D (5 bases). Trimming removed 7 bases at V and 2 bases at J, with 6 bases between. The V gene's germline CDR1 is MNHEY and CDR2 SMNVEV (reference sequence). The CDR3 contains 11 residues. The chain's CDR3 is CASTGPYEQYV. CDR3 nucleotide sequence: TGTGCCAGCACAGGGCCCTACGAGCAGTACGTC.

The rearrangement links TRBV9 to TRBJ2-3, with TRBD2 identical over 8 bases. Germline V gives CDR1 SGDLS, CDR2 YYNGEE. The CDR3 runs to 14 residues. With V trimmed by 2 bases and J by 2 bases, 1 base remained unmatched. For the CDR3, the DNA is TGTGCCAGCAGCGTGGGACTAGTCACAGATACGCAGTATTTT. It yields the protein CASSVGLVTDTQYF.

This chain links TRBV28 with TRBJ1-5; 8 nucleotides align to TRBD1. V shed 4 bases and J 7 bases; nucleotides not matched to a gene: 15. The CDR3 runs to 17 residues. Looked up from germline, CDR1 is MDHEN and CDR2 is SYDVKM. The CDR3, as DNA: TGTGCCAGCAGTTCCCCGTCAGGGGGCAGGTCGGGACAGCCCCAGCATTTT. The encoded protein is CASSSPSGGRSGQPQHF.

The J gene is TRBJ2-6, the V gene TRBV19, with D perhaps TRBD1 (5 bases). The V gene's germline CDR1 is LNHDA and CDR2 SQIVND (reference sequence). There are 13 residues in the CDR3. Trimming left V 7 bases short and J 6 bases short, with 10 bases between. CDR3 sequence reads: CASKTQEANVLTF. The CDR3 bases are TGTGCCAGTAAGACACAGGAGGCCAACGTCCTGACTTTC.

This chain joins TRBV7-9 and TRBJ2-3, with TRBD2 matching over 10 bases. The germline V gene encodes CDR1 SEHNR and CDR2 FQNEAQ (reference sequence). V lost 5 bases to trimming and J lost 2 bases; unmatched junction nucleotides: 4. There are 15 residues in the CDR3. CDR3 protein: CASSRSGGDTDTQYF. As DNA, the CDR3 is TGTGCCAGCAGCCGGAGCGGGGGGGACACAGATACGCAGTATTTT.

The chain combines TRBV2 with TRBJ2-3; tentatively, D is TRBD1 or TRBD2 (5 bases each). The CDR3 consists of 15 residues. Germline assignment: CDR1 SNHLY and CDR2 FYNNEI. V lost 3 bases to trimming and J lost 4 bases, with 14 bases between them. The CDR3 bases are TGTGCCAGCAGTGATTTTCAGGGACGGTCAGATACGCAGTATTTT. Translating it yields CASSDFQGRSDTQYF. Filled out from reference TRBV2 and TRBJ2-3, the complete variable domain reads EPEVTQTPSHQVTQMGQEVILRCVPISNHLYFYWYRQILGQKVEFLVSFYNNEISEKSEIFDDQFSVERPDGSNFTLKIRSTKLEDSAMYFCASSDFQGRSDTQYFGPGTRLTVL.

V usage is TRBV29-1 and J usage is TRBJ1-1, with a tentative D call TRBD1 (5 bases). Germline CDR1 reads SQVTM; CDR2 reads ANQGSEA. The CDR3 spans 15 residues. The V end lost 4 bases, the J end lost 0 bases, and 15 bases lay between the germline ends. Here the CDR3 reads CSVGPGWAMNTEAFF. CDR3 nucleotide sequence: TGCAGCGTTGGTCCAGGGTGGGCCATGAACACTGAAGCTTTCTTT.

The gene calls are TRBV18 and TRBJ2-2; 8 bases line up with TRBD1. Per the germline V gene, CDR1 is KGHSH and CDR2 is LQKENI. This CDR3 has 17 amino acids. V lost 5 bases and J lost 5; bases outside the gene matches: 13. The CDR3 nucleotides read TGTGCCAGCTCAAACATTGGACAGGGACTCGGAACCGGGGAGCTGTTTTTT. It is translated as CASSNIGQGLGTGELFF.

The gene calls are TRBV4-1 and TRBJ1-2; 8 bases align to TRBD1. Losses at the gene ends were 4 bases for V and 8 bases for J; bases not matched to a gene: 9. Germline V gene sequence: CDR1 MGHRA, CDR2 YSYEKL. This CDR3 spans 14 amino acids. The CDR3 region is CASSPMDRVGGYTF. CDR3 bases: TGCGCCAGCAGCCCTATGGACAGGGTCGGCGGCTACACCTTC.

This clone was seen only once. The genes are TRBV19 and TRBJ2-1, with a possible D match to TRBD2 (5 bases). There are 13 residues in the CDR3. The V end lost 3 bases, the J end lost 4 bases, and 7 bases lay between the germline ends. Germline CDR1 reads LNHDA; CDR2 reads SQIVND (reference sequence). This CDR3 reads CASSMGGYNEQFF. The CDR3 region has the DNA TGTGCCAGTAGTATGGGCGGGTACAATGAGCAGTTCTTC.

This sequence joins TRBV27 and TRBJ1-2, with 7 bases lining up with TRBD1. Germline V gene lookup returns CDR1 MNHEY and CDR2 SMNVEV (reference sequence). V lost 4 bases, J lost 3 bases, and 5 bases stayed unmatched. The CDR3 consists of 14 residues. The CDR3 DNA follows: TGTGCCAGCAGTTCGACAGGGCGGGACTATGGCTACACCTTC. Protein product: CASSSTGRDYGYTF.

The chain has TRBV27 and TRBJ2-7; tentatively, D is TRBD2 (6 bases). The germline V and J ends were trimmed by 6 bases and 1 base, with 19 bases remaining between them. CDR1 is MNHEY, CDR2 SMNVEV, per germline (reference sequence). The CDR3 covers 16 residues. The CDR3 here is CASSAGWRDLSYEQYF. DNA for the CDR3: TGTGCCAGCAGCGCGGGATGGAGGGACCTTTCCTACGAGCAGTACTTC.

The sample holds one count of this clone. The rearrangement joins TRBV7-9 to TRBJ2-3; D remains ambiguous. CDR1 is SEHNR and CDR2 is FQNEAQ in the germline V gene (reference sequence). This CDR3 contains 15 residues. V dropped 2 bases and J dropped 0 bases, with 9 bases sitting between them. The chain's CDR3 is CASSLLGSSTDTQYF. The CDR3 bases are TGTGCCAGCAGCTTATTAGGGTCTAGCACAGATACGCAGTATTTT.

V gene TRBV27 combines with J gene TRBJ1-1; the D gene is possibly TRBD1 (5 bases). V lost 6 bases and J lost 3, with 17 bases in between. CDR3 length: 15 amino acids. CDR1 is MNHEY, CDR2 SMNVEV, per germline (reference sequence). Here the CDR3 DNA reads TGTGCCAGCAGGGCCAGGGCTACCCGTCACACTGAAGCTTTCTTT. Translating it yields CASRARATRHTEAFF.

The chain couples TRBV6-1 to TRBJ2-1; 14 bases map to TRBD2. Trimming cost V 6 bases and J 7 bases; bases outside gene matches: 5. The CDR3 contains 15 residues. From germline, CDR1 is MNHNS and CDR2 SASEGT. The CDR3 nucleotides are TGTGCCAGCAGCCCGACTAGCGGGGGGGGGAATGAGCAGTTCTTC. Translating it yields CASSPTSGGGNEQFF.

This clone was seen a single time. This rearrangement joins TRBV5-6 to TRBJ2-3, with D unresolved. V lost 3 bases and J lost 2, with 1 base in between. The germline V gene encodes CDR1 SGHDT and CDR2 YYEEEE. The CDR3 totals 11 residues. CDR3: CASSYTDTQYF. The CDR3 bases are TGTGCCAGCAGCTACACAGATACGCAGTATTTT.

This CDR3 is CAMAGTAYTGELFF. The CDR3, as DNA: TGTGCCATGGCCGGGACAGCGTACACCGGGGAGCTGTTTTTT. The rearrangement joins TRBV10-3 to TRBJ2-2; 7 bases match TRBD1. After removal of 9 bases from V and 3 bases from J, the junction contained 7 bases not matched to a gene. This CDR3 is built from 14 residues. Germline values: CDR1 ENHRY, CDR2 SYGVKD.

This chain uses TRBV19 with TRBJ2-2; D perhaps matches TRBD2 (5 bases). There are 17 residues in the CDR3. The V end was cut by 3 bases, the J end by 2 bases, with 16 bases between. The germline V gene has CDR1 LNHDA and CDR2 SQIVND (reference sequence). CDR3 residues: CASSIGGGLLNTGELFF. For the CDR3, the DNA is TGTGCCAGTAGTATTGGAGGCGGTCTCCTTAACACCGGGGAGCTGTTTTTT.

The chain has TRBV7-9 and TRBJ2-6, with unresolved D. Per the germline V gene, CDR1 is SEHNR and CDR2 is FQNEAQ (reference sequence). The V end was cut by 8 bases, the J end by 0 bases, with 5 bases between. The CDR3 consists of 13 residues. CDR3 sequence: CASVDSGANVLTF. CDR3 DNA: TGTGCCAGCGTCGACTCTGGGGCCAACGTCCTGACTTTC.

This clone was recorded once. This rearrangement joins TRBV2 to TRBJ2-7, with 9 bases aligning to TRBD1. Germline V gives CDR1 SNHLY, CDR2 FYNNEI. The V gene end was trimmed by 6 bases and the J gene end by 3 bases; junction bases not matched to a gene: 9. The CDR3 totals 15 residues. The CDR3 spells CASSVQGAKDYEQYF. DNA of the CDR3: TGTGCCAGCAGCGTACAGGGGGCCAAGGACTACGAGCAGTACTTC.

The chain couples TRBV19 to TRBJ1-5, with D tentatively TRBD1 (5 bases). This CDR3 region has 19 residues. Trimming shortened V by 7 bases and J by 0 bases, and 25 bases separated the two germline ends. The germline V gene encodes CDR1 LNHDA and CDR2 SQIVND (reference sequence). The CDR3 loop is CASNSGVTEMRTSNQPQHF. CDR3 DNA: TGTGCCAGTAACTCGGGGGTGACAGAGATGAGAACTAGCAATCAGCCCCAGCATTTT.

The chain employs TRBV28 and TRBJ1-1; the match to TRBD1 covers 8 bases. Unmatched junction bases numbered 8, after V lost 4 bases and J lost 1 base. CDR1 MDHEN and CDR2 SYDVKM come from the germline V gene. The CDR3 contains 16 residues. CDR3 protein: CASSSGADRENTEAFF. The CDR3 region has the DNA TGTGCCAGCAGTTCCGGAGCGGACAGGGAGAACACTGAAGCTTTCTTT.

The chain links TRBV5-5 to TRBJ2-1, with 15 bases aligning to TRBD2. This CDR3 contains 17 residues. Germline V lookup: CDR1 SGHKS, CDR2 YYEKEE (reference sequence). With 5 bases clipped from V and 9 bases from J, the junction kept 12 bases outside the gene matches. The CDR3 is CASSANLPGLAGGEQFF. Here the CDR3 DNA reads TGTGCCAGCAGTGCGAACCTCCCGGGACTAGCGGGGGGTGAGCAGTTCTTC.

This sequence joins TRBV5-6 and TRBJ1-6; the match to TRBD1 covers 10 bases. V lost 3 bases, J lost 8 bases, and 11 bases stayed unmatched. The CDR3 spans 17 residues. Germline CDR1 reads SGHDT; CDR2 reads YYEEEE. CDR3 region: CASSSFLGQGVYSPLHF. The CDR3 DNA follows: TGTGCCAGCAGCTCGTTTTTAGGACAGGGGGTCTATTCACCCCTCCACTTT.

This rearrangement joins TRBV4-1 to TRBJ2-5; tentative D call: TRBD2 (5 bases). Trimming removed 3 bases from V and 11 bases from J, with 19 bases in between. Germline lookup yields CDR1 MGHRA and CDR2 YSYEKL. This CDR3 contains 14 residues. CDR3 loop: CASSQSRGGREQYF. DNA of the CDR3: TGCGCCAGCAGCCAGTCGAGAGGTGGTAGGGAGCAGTACTTC.

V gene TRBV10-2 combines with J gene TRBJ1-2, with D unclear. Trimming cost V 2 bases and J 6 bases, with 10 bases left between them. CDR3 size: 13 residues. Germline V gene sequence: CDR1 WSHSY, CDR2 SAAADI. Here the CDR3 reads CASSEGIGNGYTF. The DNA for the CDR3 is TGCGCCAGCAGTGAGGGGATAGGGAATGGCTACACCTTC.

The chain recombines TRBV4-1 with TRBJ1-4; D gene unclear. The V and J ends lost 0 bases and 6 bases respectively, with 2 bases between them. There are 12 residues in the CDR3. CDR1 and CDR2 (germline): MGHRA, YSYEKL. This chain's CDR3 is CASSQEDEKLFF. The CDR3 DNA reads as TGCGCCAGCAGCCAAGAGGATGAAAAACTGTTTTTT.

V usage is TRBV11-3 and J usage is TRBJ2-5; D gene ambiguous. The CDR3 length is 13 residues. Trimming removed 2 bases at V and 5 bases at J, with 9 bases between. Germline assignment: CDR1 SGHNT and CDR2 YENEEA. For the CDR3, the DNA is TGTGCCAGCAGCTTATTTCAAGAGGAGACCCAGTACTTC. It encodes CASSLFQEETQYF.

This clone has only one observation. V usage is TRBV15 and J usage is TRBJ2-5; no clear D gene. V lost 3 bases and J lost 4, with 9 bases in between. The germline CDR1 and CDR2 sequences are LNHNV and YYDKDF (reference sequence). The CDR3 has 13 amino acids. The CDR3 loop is CATSSGSSETQYF. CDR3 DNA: TGTGCCACCAGCAGTGGGTCTTCAGAGACCCAGTACTTC. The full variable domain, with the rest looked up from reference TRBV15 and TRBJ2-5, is DAMVIQNPRYQVTQFGKPVTLSCSQTLNHNVMYWYQQKSSQAPKLLFHYYDKDFNNEADTPDNFQSRRPNTSFCFLDIRSPGLGDTAMYLCATSSGSSETQYFGPGTRLLVL.